The source of this TCR beta chain is a study of OX40 agonist ivuxolimab in advanced cancers. For the study at large: Ivuxolimab was delivered to patients intravenously every 2 weeks at doses spanning 0.01 to 10 mg/kg.

TCRdb's copy holds only in-frame clones and misses some; the assay was immunoSEQ multiplex PCR. The data show about 80,000 clones, about 92% seen once. The ends lost 5 bases at V and 0 bases at J; junction bases unmatched: 8. The V gene's germline CDR1 is SQVTM and CDR2 ANQGSEA. The CDR3 runs 15 residues. The rearrangement joins TRBV29-1 to TRBJ2-3; 7 nucleotides line up with TRBD1. This receptor was taken from an adult with an advanced solid tumor such as melanoma, head and neck, liver or kidney cancer. Material: CD4+ or CD8+ T cells sorted from blood, obtained in a trial of the OX40 agonist ivuxolimab. The CDR3 DNA sequence: TGCAGCGTTCACTCGGGACAGCTCAGCACAGATACGCAGTATTTT. Residues: CSVHSGQLSTDTQYF.